Listed below are T cell receptor beta chains from one sample, sequenced in a study of a mutant IDH1 vaccine in newly diagnosed glioma. TCRdb keeps only in-frame clones here, not all; method: immunoSEQ multiplex PCR. This table has 35,000 to 40,000 clones, just under 95% appearing once. This specimen consisted of PBMCs, obtained from a glioma patient treated with radiotherapy, temozolomide or both. All receptors come from a man between 18 and 29 years old with glioma. The CDR3 runs from the conserved cysteine through the conserved F or W. The D gene is left open where the match is weak.

V: TRBV4-1
J: TRBJ2-2
D: TRBD2
CDR3: CASSQGLAANTGELFF

V: TRBV28
J: TRBJ1-2
D: -
CDR3: CASLRQNYGYTF

V: TRBV15
J: TRBJ2-6
D: TRBD1
CDR3: CATSSGGGAGANVLTF

V: TRBV6-1
J: TRBJ1-1
D: TRBD1
CDR3: CASSETGGRKHF

V: TRBV9
J: TRBJ1-2
D: TRBD1
CDR3: CASSPRQGLNYGYTF

V: TRBV14
J: TRBJ1-1
D: -
CDR3: CASRARGRGKNTEAFF

V: TRBV5-1
J: TRBJ1-1
D: -
CDR3: CASSLARGNTEAFF

V: TRBV18
J: TRBJ2-2
D: -
CDR3: CASSPSAGDTGELFF

V: TRBV5-1
J: TRBJ2-6
D: -
CDR3: CASSNPSGANVLTF

V: TRBV28
J: TRBJ1-5
D: -
CDR3: CASSLRGATQPQHF

V: TRBV4-1
J: TRBJ1-1
D: TRBD1
CDR3: CASSTRTGNRTEAFF

V: TRBV29-1
J: TRBJ2-7
D: -
CDR3: CSVSQGNEQYF

V: TRBV5-1
J: TRBJ1-2
D: -
CDR3: CASSLFLSGYYGYTF

V: TRBV19
J: TRBJ1-5
D: -
CDR3: CASSILGARGNQPQHF

V: TRBV29-1
J: TRBJ1-2
D: -
CDR3: CSVWTANYGYTF

V: TRBV5-5
J: TRBJ1-5
D: -
CDR3: CASSREPGRSNQPQHF

V: TRBV7-9
J: TRBJ1-4
D: TRBD1
CDR3: CASSTGTANEKLFF